Below are 30 T cell receptor beta chains sequenced from a single sample in a study of T cell responses to AZD1222 COVID-19 vaccine. Assay: immunoSEQ multiplex PCR; the TCRdb copy retains only in-frame clones and omits some. The data show approximately 180,000 clones, 88% seen once. Specimen: peripheral blood, collected on day 0 of AZD1222 vaccination. These receptors originate from an adult in good health.

This chain connects TRBV6-5 to TRBJ1-1; a weak D match, TRBD1 (5 bases). Germline V gene data show CDR1 as MNHEY and CDR2 as SVGAGI. The CDR3 sequence is 13 residues long. With 5 bases removed from V and 6 bases from J, the gap between germline ends came to 13 bases. The CDR3 bases are TGTGCCAGCAGTCCCCCCGGGGGGTCTGAAGCTTTCTTT. It codes for CASSPPGGSEAFF.

This chain joins TRBV30 and TRBJ1-3; a possible D gene is TRBD1 (5 bases). Deletions cut 4 bases from V and 2 bases from J, with 21 bases between. Germline-derived CDR1 and CDR2 are GTSNPN and SVGIG (reference sequence). There are 17 residues in the CDR3. CDR3 protein: CAWTPWDLSRTGNTIYF. The CDR3 coding sequence is TGTGCCTGGACTCCCTGGGACCTAAGTCGAACTGGAAACACCATATATTTT.

The V gene is TRBV7-2, the J gene TRBJ2-1; TRBD2 matches at 8 bases. This CDR3 spans 17 amino acids. V lost 1 base and J lost 4; bases outside the gene matches: 9. Germline CDR1 reads SGHTA; CDR2 reads FQGNSA. The CDR3 DNA sequence: TGTGCCAGCAGCTTAGGGACAAGGCTAGCGGGTTACAATGAGCAGTTCTTC. Translation: CASSLGTRLAGYNEQFF.

This sequence joins TRBV27 and TRBJ1-1; tentative D call: TRBD1 (5 bases). CDR1 is MNHEY, CDR2 SMNVEV, per germline (reference sequence). CDR3 size: 14 residues. Trimming removed 5 bases at V and 10 bases at J, with 20 bases between. In DNA form, the CDR3 reads TGTGCCAGCAGTCCCCTTGGGGGGTCGCTAACAGCTTTCTTT. Amino acid sequence: CASSPLGGSLTAFF.

This clone was seen only once. The chain uses TRBV28 and TRBJ1-1, with 7 bases aligning to TRBD1. CDR1 and CDR2 (germline): MDHEN, SYDVKM. With V trimmed by 7 bases and J by 3 bases, 8 bases remained unmatched. The CDR3 contains 14 residues. The CDR3 is CASTKGARDTEAFF. The DNA for the CDR3 is TGTGCCAGCACCAAGGGGGCTAGGGACACTGAAGCTTTCTTT.

The rearrangement joins TRBV7-9 to TRBJ2-1; D may be TRBD2 (6 bases). Germline V lookup: CDR1 SEHNR, CDR2 FQNEAQ (reference sequence). V lost 3 bases and J 1 base, leaving 10 bases between the germline ends. This CDR3 is 15 amino acids long. Here the CDR3 reads CASSLTRSSYNEQFF. CDR3 coding DNA: TGTGCCAGCAGCTTGACTAGATCGTCCTACAATGAGCAGTTCTTC.

The rearrangement joins TRBV3-1 (or the pseudogene TRBV3-2) to TRBJ2-7; 12 bases line up with TRBD1. Trimming cost V 4 bases and J 2 bases; bases outside gene matches: 3. Germline V gene sequence: CDR1 LGHDT, CDR2 YNNKEL (reference sequence). This CDR3 is built from 15 residues. This chain's CDR3 is CASSPWDRGPYEQYF. CDR3 DNA sequence: TGTGCCAGCAGCCCCTGGGACAGGGGGCCCTACGAGCAGTACTTC.

This chain links TRBV6-1 with TRBJ1-2; unclear D gene. The V gene lost 0 bases and the J gene lost 7 bases, with 12 bases spanning the gap. Germline-derived CDR1 and CDR2 are MNHNS and SASEGT. The CDR3 loop spans 14 amino acids. As DNA, the CDR3 is TGTGCCAGCAGTGAAGCGGGCGGGTTTCTTGGCTACACCTTC. This translates into CASSEAGGFLGYTF.

The chain combines TRBV30 with TRBJ1-1; 7 bases map to TRBD1. The CDR3 runs to 19 residues. The trim removed 8 bases at V and 0 bases at J, leaving 24 bases unmatched. Germline values: CDR1 GTSNPN, CDR2 SVGIG (reference sequence). CDR3 nucleotides: TGTGCCCTTCGAACAGTTACAGGGGCCCTCTTCAAGATGAACACTGAAGCTTTCTTT. The encoded protein is CALRTVTGALFKMNTEAFF.

Remarks on this clone: A junction boundary mismatches the germline segment, possibly from a read error. V gene TRBV30 combines with J gene TRBJ1-1, with D possibly matching TRBD1 (6 bases). The CDR3 extends over 15 amino acids. The V gene's germline CDR1 is GTSNPN and CDR2 SVGIG (reference sequence). CDR3 sequence reads: CARRGGRGMDTEAFF. As DNA, the CDR3 is TGTGCCCGGAGGGGGGGCCGCGGGATGGATACTGAAGCTTTCTTT.

The chain uses TRBV2 and TRBJ2-7, with TRBD2 as a possible D gene (5 bases). V lost 7 bases and J 3 bases, leaving 13 bases between the germline ends. Germline lookup yields CDR1 SNHLY and CDR2 FYNNEI. This CDR3 region has 13 residues. The CDR3 spells CASKARRLYEQYF. The CDR3 DNA reads TGTGCCAGCAAGGCCAGGAGGCTCTACGAGCAGTACTTC.

The V gene is TRBV7-3, the J gene TRBJ1-1; D gene unclear. The CDR3 has 12 amino acids. V lost 0 bases, J lost 8 bases, and 7 bases lay in between. The germline gives CDR1 SGHTA, CDR2 FQGTGA. As DNA, the CDR3 is TGTGCCAGCAGCTTAACGGCGGGAGAAGCTTTCTTT. Translating gives CASSLTAGEAFF.

The CDR3 nucleotides read TGTGCCAGCAGAGTGACAGGGAACTATGGCTACACCTTC. Translating gives CASRVTGNYGYTF. The chain joins TRBV6-5 to TRBJ1-2, with TRBD1 matching 7 bases. The CDR3 runs 13 residues. Per germline, CDR1 MNHEY and CDR2 SVGAGI. J was trimmed by 2 bases and V by 6 bases; bases with no gene match: 3.

V is TRBV3-1 (or the pseudogene TRBV3-2) and J is TRBJ1-2; D is possibly TRBD1 (5 bases). V was pared by 4 bases and J by 2 bases, with 17 bases between. The CDR3 is 16 residues long. In germline, CDR1 is LGHDT, CDR2 YNNKEL (reference sequence). The CDR3 bases are TGTGCCAGCAGCCCCACAGCGGGCAGGACAAACTATGGCTACACCTTC. Residues: CASSPTAGRTNYGYTF.

V and J are TRBV5-1 and TRBJ1-6, with D possibly being TRBD1 (5 bases). Germline loops: CDR1 SGHRS, CDR2 YFSETQ. V lost 0 bases to trimming and J lost 9 bases, with 13 bases between them. There are 15 residues in the CDR3. The DNA for the CDR3 is TGCGCCAGCAGCTTGGTGGCGGGGGTTGGTTCACCCCTCCACTTT. Residues: CASSLVAGVGSPLHF. Using reference TRBV5-1 and TRBJ1-6 for the parts outside the CDR3, the full variable domain is KAGVTQTPRYLIKTRGQQVTLSCSPISGHRSVSWYQQTPGQGLQFLFEYFSETQRNKGNFPGRFSGRQFSNSRSEMNVSTLELGDSALYLCASSLVAGVGSPLHFGNGTRLTVT.

The chain uses TRBV19 and TRBJ2-2; D is unresolved. This CDR3 spans 15 amino acids. V lost 1 base, J lost 2 bases, and 8 bases lay in between. Germline CDR1 reads LNHDA; CDR2 reads SQIVND (reference sequence). The CDR3 bases are TGTGCCAGTAGTATAGGAAGGGTTAACACCGGGGAGCTGTTTTTT. It encodes CASSIGRVNTGELFF.

The genes are TRBV7-6 and TRBJ2-3; 7 nucleotides agree with TRBD1. With 3 bases clipped from V and 8 bases from J, the junction kept 11 bases outside the gene matches. The CDR3 totals 15 residues. CDR1 SGHVS and CDR2 FNYEAQ come from the germline V gene. The CDR3, as DNA: TGTGCCAGCAGCTTCAAGGGGGCGAATTTTGCTACGCAGTATTTT. This translates into CASSFKGANFATQYF.

This sequence joins TRBV24-1 and TRBJ1-2; D unresolved. Germline V CDR1 and CDR2: KGHDR, SFDVKD. The V gene lost 3 bases and the J gene lost 8 bases, with 12 bases spanning the gap. The CDR3 contains 13 residues. The DNA of the CDR3 is TGTGCCACCAGTGATACGTATCAACAGGGCTACACCTTC. Encoded protein: CATSDTYQQGYTF.

The table lists this clone with a count of one. One junction end does not reproduce the germline sequence, and a read error may be involved. The chain joins TRBV7-2 to TRBJ2-5; no reliable D call. The CDR3 sequence is 17 residues long. CDR1 and CDR2 from the germline V gene are SGHTA and FQGNSA. The CDR3, as DNA: TGTGCCAGCAGCTTACGCGTGGCCCCCACCAACCAGGAGACCCAGTACTTC. Its translation: CASSLRVAPTNQETQYF.

This clone came up once. The chain uses TRBV18 and TRBJ1-4; no definite D call. The length of the CDR3 is 12 residues. Per the germline V gene, CDR1 is KGHSH and CDR2 is LQKENI. The ends were cut back, 1 base at V and 7 bases at J, with 4 bases in the middle. This chain's CDR3 is CASSPRSEKLFF. CDR3 DNA: TGTGCCAGCTCACCACGAAGTGAAAAACTGTTTTTT.

This chain's CDR3 is CARSLERDRGLATNEKLFF. CDR3 coding DNA: TGTGCCAGATCCTTGGAGCGGGACAGAGGTCTAGCAACTAATGAAAAACTGTTTTTT. The chain is built from TRBV6-4 and TRBJ1-4; 7 bases are a match to TRBD1. Unmatched junction bases numbered 19, after V lost 9 bases and J lost 0 bases. The CDR3 sequence is 19 residues long. Looked up from germline, CDR1 is MRHNA and CDR2 is SNTAGT.

The CDR3 nucleotides read TGTGCCAGCAGTCCAGGGGGGGACACTGAAGCTTTCTTT. This translates into CASSPGGDTEAFF. The genes are TRBV11-2 and TRBJ1-1, with 7 bases aligning to TRBD1. This CDR3 spans 13 amino acids. From germline, CDR1 is SGHAT and CDR2 FQNNGV. With V trimmed by 6 bases and J by 3 bases, 4 bases remained unmatched.

This clone has more than one count but fewer than ten. The chain recombines TRBV3-1 (or the pseudogene TRBV3-2) with TRBJ2-7; D is uncertain. V lost 0 bases and J lost 5, with 14 bases in between. The CDR3 is 15 amino acids. The germline V gene encodes CDR1 LGHDT and CDR2 YNNKEL (reference sequence). CDR3 coding DNA: TGTGCCAGCAGCCAAGATGGGCGGTTCCTGGACGAGCAGTACTTC. Its protein product is CASSQDGRFLDEQYF.

This rearrangement joins TRBV3-1 (or the pseudogene TRBV3-2) to TRBJ2-7, with 9 bases lining up with TRBD1. The trim removed 0 bases at V and 6 bases at J, leaving 6 bases unmatched. Germline lookup yields CDR1 LGHDT and CDR2 YNNKEL (reference sequence). The CDR3 length is 15 residues. CDR3 sequence (DNA): TGTGCCAGCAGCCAAGAAGTTTCGACAGGGGGCGAGCAGTACTTC. This codes for CASSQEVSTGGEQYF.

V usage is TRBV4-2 and J usage is TRBJ2-4; TRBD2 aligns across 8 bases. J gave up 7 bases and V 5 bases, and 13 bases lay outside the gene matches. Germline CDR1 reads LGHNA; CDR2 reads YNFKEQ. The CDR3 runs 16 residues. The CDR3 DNA sequence: TGTGCCAGCAGCGATTTGCGGGGGGCCGGGAAGAACATTCAGTACTTC. It yields the protein CASSDLRGAGKNIQYF.

In DNA, the CDR3 is TGTGCCAGCAGTGAGGGGTACAGCACAGATACGCAGTATTTT. This translates into CASSEGYSTDTQYF. The gene calls are TRBV2 and TRBJ2-3; D is undetermined. Per the germline V gene, CDR1 is SNHLY and CDR2 is FYNNEI. The CDR3 loop spans 14 amino acids. V dropped 3 bases and J dropped 0 bases, with 7 bases sitting between them. The full variable domain, in which reference TRBV2 and TRBJ2-3 provide the parts outside the CDR3, is EPEVTQTPSHQVTQMGQEVILRCVPISNHLYFYWYRQILGQKVEFLVSFYNNEISEKSEIFDDQFSVERPDGSNFTLKIRSTKLEDSAMYFCASSEGYSTDTQYFGPGTRLTVL.

V is TRBV14 and J is TRBJ1-2, with TRBD1 matching over 12 bases. CDR1 is SGHDN and CDR2 is FVKESK in the germline V gene. V lost 1 base to trimming and J lost 8 bases; unmatched junction nucleotides: 5. The CDR3 is 15 amino acids. The CDR3 reads CASSQVGTGGRGYTF. CDR3 nucleotide sequence: TGTGCCAGCAGCCAAGTGGGGACAGGGGGCCGAGGCTACACCTTC.

J is TRBJ2-7 and V is TRBV12-3 or TRBV12-4; D uncertain. The CDR3 contains 11 residues. The V end was cut by 1 base, the J end by 9 bases, with 7 bases between. CDR3 sequence: CASSLGGRQYF. The CDR3 DNA reads TGTGCCAGCAGTTTAGGAGGTAGGCAGTACTTC.

The rearrangement uses TRBV5-1 and TRBJ2-1; D gene uncertain. V shed 0 bases and J shed 4 bases, with 5 bases lying between them. The CDR3 contains 13 residues. Germline V CDR1 and CDR2: SGHRS, YFSETQ. The CDR3 DNA sequence: TGCGCCAGCAGCTTGGCCACTTACAATGAGCAGTTCTTC. Translating gives CASSLATYNEQFF.

This clone was recorded a few times. This chain joins TRBV15 and TRBJ1-4; TRBD1 matches 9 bases. CDR3 length: 15 residues. V shed 0 bases and J 7 bases; nucleotides not matched to a gene: 3. The V gene's germline CDR1 is LNHNV and CDR2 YYDKDF (reference sequence). The CDR3 loop reads CATSRETGGAEKLFF. CDR3 sequence (DNA): TGTGCCACCAGCAGAGAGACAGGGGGGGCTGAAAAACTGTTTTTT.